The 27 T cell receptor beta chains below were found in one sample sequenced in a study of blood T cell repertoires in COVID-19. Only in-frame clones appear in the TCRdb table, and some are missing; sequencing was by immunoSEQ multiplex PCR. Of about 50,000 clones in the sample, approximately 84% were seen once. The material sequenced was peripheral blood. These receptors all stem from a man between 65 and 80 years old with acute or convalescent COVID-19.

The genes are TRBV29-1 and TRBJ2-5, with 7 bases aligning to TRBD2. The CDR3 covers 14 residues. Germline V gives CDR1 SQVTM, CDR2 ANQGSEA. J gave up 4 bases and V 7 bases, and 12 bases lay outside the gene matches. The CDR3 reads CSAERLADRETQYF. CDR3 coding DNA: TGCAGCGCCGAAAGACTAGCTGATAGAGAGACCCAGTACTTC.

The rearrangement links TRBV5-5 to TRBJ2-5; possibly TRBD2 for D (5 bases). The CDR3 runs 14 residues. Trimming took off 3 bases at V and 4 bases at J, with 13 bases between the two ends. Germline V lookup: CDR1 SGHKS, CDR2 YYEKEE (reference sequence). CDR3 bases: TGTGCCAGCAGCTCGACTGGGAGTGGAGAGACCCAGTACTTC. Protein sequence: CASSSTGSGETQYF.

The chain uses TRBV2 and TRBJ1-2; tentatively, D is TRBD1 (5 bases). The CDR3 extends over 13 amino acids. Germline V gene sequence: CDR1 SNHLY, CDR2 FYNNEI. Trimming removed 6 bases from V and 2 bases from J, with 10 bases in between. This CDR3 reads CASSKGVNYGYTF. The DNA for the CDR3 is TGTGCCAGCAGCAAAGGGGTGAACTATGGCTACACCTTC.

A word on this clone: At the DNA level, this CDR3 is encoded by other sequences in the same sample as well. The chain carries TRBV27 and TRBJ1-1; D might be TRBD1 (6 bases). Germline V gives CDR1 MNHEY, CDR2 SMNVEV (reference sequence). CDR3 size: 14 residues. V was clipped by 5 bases and J by 2 bases, with 12 bases between them. The DNA of the CDR3 is TGTGCCAGCAGTCCGGACAGACTTAACACTGAAGCTTTCTTT. Protein product: CASSPDRLNTEAFF.

The rearrangement uses TRBV6-2 or TRBV6-3 and TRBJ1-6, with 8 nucleotides matching TRBD1. The germline V gene has CDR1 MNHEY and CDR2 SVGEGT. This CDR3 spans 16 amino acids. Trimming removed 2 bases from V and 8 bases from J; junction bases left unmatched: 8. CDR3 protein: CASSYLRTGFDSPLHF. The CDR3 region has the DNA TGTGCCAGCAGTTACCTCAGGACAGGGTTTGATTCACCCCTCCACTTT.

The chain links TRBV5-4 to TRBJ2-7; 7 bases agree with TRBD2. There are 14 residues in the CDR3. V lost 6 bases, J lost 3 bases, and 9 bases stayed unmatched. Germline CDR1 is SGHNT and CDR2 is YYREEE (reference sequence). The CDR3 spells CASKLPASGYEQYF. In nucleotides, the CDR3 is TGTGCCAGCAAGCTCCCGGCTAGCGGCTACGAGCAGTACTTC.

The chain is built from TRBV2 and TRBJ1-3, with D unclear. The V gene lost 4 bases and the J gene lost 0 bases, with 13 bases spanning the gap. CDR3 size: 16 residues. Looked up from germline, CDR1 is SNHLY and CDR2 is FYNNEI. CDR3 DNA sequence: TGTGCCAGCAGTGTCGGCCGGGGAAGCTCTGGAAACACCATATATTTT. Encoded protein: CASSVGRGSSGNTIYF.

The V and J genes are TRBV5-4 and TRBJ2-1; 9 bases align to TRBD2. V dropped 0 bases and J dropped 6; count of bases not matched to a gene: 4. Germline V gene data show CDR1 as SGHNT and CDR2 as YYREEE (reference sequence). The CDR3 is 15 residues long. CDR3: CASSLASGNFNEQFF. Here the CDR3 DNA reads TGTGCCAGCAGCTTGGCTAGCGGGAATTTCAATGAGCAGTTCTTC.

This chain links TRBV11-2 with TRBJ2-4; 11 bases line up with TRBD2. Germline V CDR1 and CDR2: SGHAT, FQNNGV. V lost 5 bases and J lost 4; bases outside the gene matches: 7. This CDR3 is 16 amino acids long. The CDR3 DNA sequence: TGTGCCAGCAGCCGTGGACTAGCGGGTGAGAAAAACATTCAGTACTTC. Translating it yields CASSRGLAGEKNIQYF.

The chain uses TRBV10-3 and TRBJ1-5; 8 bases align to TRBD1. J was trimmed by 0 bases and V by 5 bases; bases with no gene match: 6. The CDR3 spans 16 residues. CDR1 ENHRY and CDR2 SYGVKD come from the germline V gene. In DNA, the CDR3 is TGTGCCATCAGTTCCGCCGGGACAGGTAGCAATCAGCCCCAGCATTTT. This gives the protein CAISSAGTGSNQPQHF.

V usage is TRBV4-3 and J usage is TRBJ1-2; tentative D call: TRBD1 (6 bases). Germline assignment: CDR1 LGHNA and CDR2 YSLEER. The CDR3 runs 17 residues. Trimming removed 0 bases at V and 7 bases at J, with 21 bases between. The CDR3, as DNA: TGCGCCAGCAGCCAAGATCCCGGGACACAACCCACGGGTGGCTACACCTTC. This codes for CASSQDPGTQPTGGYTF.

V is TRBV5-4 and J is TRBJ2-3; D gene unclear. Germline CDR1 reads SGHNT; CDR2 reads YYREEE (reference sequence). Deletions cut 0 bases from V and 3 bases from J, with 8 bases between. The CDR3 loop spans 14 amino acids. This CDR3 reads CASSLGPGTDTQYF. CDR3 sequence (DNA): TGTGCCAGCAGCTTGGGGCCGGGTACAGATACGCAGTATTTT.

V usage is TRBV18 and J usage is TRBJ2-7; no clear D. Germline CDR1 KGHSH, CDR2 LQKENI. The V and J ends lost 3 bases and 1 base respectively, with 16 bases between them. There are 16 residues in the CDR3. CDR3 amino acids: CASSPAGPRISYEQYF. In nucleotides, the CDR3 is TGTGCCAGCTCACCGGCTGGGCCCAGGATATCCTACGAGCAGTACTTC.

In this sample, this clone turned up a few times. This chain links TRBV6-2 or TRBV6-3 with TRBJ2-7; perhaps TRBD1 as D (6 bases). The V and J ends lost 4 bases and 1 base respectively, with 17 bases between them. Germline V CDR1 and CDR2: MNHEY, SVGEGT. This CDR3 contains 16 residues. The CDR3 protein is CASSLGVRGRSYEQYV. In DNA form, the CDR3 reads TGTGCCAGCAGTTTGGGTGTCAGGGGTAGGTCCTACGAGCAGTACGTC.

This clone occurred once. The V and J genes are TRBV28 and TRBJ1-2, with D perhaps TRBD1 (5 bases). The ends were cut back, 6 bases at V and 7 bases at J, with 18 bases in the middle. The CDR3 spans 14 residues. Germline values: CDR1 MDHEN, CDR2 SYDVKM. In DNA, the CDR3 is TGTGCCAGCAGACTTCCAGGCCGGGGGTCTGGCTACACCTTC. Amino acids: CASRLPGRGSGYTF.

This rearrangement joins TRBV27 to TRBJ1-2; D may be TRBD1 (6 bases). The length of the CDR3 is 16 residues. Germline V lookup: CDR1 MNHEY, CDR2 SMNVEV (reference sequence). The germline V and J ends were trimmed by 2 bases and 4 bases, with 17 bases remaining between them. CDR3 residues: CASSLGPAQGSYGYTF. The CDR3 DNA is TGTGCCAGCAGTTTAGGCCCTGCACAGGGCTCCTATGGCTACACCTTC.

The rearrangement links TRBV5-5 to TRBJ1-2; 9 bases are a match to TRBD1. This CDR3 comprises 16 residues. V lost 1 base and J lost 3; bases outside the gene matches: 7. Germline V gene sequence: CDR1 SGHKS, CDR2 YYEKEE (reference sequence). The CDR3: CASSLHGTGIDYGYTF. The CDR3 DNA follows: TGTGCCAGCAGCTTGCACGGGACAGGGATCGACTATGGCTACACCTTC.

This chain joins TRBV7-9 and TRBJ1-2; TRBD1 matches at 7 bases. The CDR3 loop spans 12 amino acids. The germline V gene encodes CDR1 SEHNR and CDR2 FQNEAQ (reference sequence). J lost 10 bases, V lost 5 bases, and 7 bases had no gene match. CDR3 loop: CASSPHQGDYTF. The CDR3, as DNA: TGTGCCAGCAGCCCACACCAGGGGGACTACACCTTC.

Only a few counts were recorded for this clone. This chain uses TRBV7-2 with TRBJ1-1; 7 nucleotides line up with TRBD1. Germline V lookup: CDR1 SGHTA, CDR2 FQGNSA. This CDR3 contains 14 residues. Germline trimming cut 0 bases from V and 5 bases from J; bases unmatched to any gene: 3. The CDR3 reads CASSLATGATEAFF. DNA for the CDR3: TGTGCCAGCAGCTTAGCCACAGGGGCTACTGAAGCTTTCTTT.

The rearrangement links TRBV7-9 to TRBJ2-3, with TRBD2 matching over 7 bases. This CDR3 is built from 16 residues. With 6 bases clipped from V and 3 bases from J, the junction kept 12 bases outside the gene matches. The germline V gene encodes CDR1 SEHNR and CDR2 FQNEAQ (reference sequence). The CDR3, as DNA: TGTGCCAGCAGTGGATGGGCGGGAGTGAGGACAGATACGCAGTATTTT. Residues: CASSGWAGVRTDTQYF.

This clone turned up a few times. This chain links TRBV3-1 (or the pseudogene TRBV3-2) with TRBJ2-5, with 7 bases matching TRBD1. CDR1 is LGHDT and CDR2 is YNNKEL in the germline V gene (reference sequence). CDR3 size: 13 residues. The trim removed 5 bases at V and 4 bases at J, leaving 4 bases unmatched. Written as DNA, the CDR3 is TGTGCCAGCAGCTACAGGGGTGGAGAGACCCAGTACTTC. Protein sequence: CASSYRGGETQYF.

V and J are TRBV9 and TRBJ2-7, with a tentative D call TRBD1 (6 bases). This CDR3 has 14 amino acids. Germline V gene data show CDR1 as SGDLS and CDR2 as YYNGEE. The V and J ends lost 3 bases and 8 bases respectively, with 18 bases between them. CDR3 sequence (DNA): TGTGCCAGCAGCGCGAGGGACACTCCCCCGCAGCAGTACTTC. It specifies CASSARDTPPQQYF.

The J gene is TRBJ2-5, the V gene TRBV6-2 or TRBV6-3; no firm D call. Germline V gene lookup returns CDR1 MNHEY and CDR2 SVGEGT. The CDR3 is 13 amino acids. V lost 5 bases and J lost 3, with 10 bases in between. The CDR3 here is CASSQQNKETQYF. The CDR3 DNA reads as TGTGCCAGCAGTCAACAAAATAAAGAGACCCAGTACTTC.

The DNA of the CDR3 is TGCAGCGCCAATAGCGGGAGGAACACAGATACGCAGTATTTT. Amino acid sequence: CSANSGRNTDTQYF. The rearrangement uses TRBV29-1 and TRBJ2-3; 10 nucleotides align to TRBD2. From germline, CDR1 is SQVTM and CDR2 ANQGSEA. Germline trimming cut 7 bases from V and 2 bases from J; bases unmatched to any gene: 6. The CDR3 extends over 14 amino acids.

This chain uses TRBV18 with TRBJ1-5; TRBD1 matches at 8 bases. The CDR3 is 17 amino acids. Germline-derived CDR1 and CDR2 are KGHSH and LQKENI. Trimming cost V 5 bases and J 0 bases; bases outside gene matches: 9. The CDR3 DNA sequence: TGTGCCAGCTCAAAAGACAGGGGTCTCTATAGCAATCAGCCCCAGCATTTT. Translation gives CASSKDRGLYSNQPQHF.

V and J are TRBV6-1 and TRBJ2-7, with 7 bases matching TRBD1. Germline lookup yields CDR1 MNHNS and CDR2 SASEGT. The trim removed 3 bases at V and 6 bases at J, leaving 2 bases unmatched. This CDR3 has 12 residues. CDR3 nucleotides: TGTGCCAGCAGTGAGAACAGGGGCGAGCAGTACGTC. As protein: CASSENRGEQYV.

V is TRBV19 and J is TRBJ1-1; TRBD1 agrees at 7 bases. There are 15 residues in the CDR3. V shed 4 bases and J 2 bases; nucleotides not matched to a gene: 7. Germline loops: CDR1 LNHDA, CDR2 SQIVND (reference sequence). The CDR3 DNA reads TGTGCCAGTAGTAGACAGACAGGGTTAAACACTGAAGCTTTCTTT. It codes for CASSRQTGLNTEAFF.